This is a list of T cell receptor beta chains from one sample in a study of cytomegalovirus exposure and HLA in healthy donors. Assay used: immunoSEQ multiplex PCR; TCRdb lists only in-frame clones, some missing. This sample carries about 210,000 clones, 83% of them seen once, and the ten largest clones take around 1.6%. What was sequenced was PBMCs. The source of these receptors is a man in his forties in good health and CMV-seropositive. The CDR3 runs from the conserved cysteine through the conserved F or W. The D gene is left open where the match is weak. The listing skips clone size in some rows; elsewhere it reads once, few, many or a size class.

j_call,d_call,clone_size,v_call,cdr3_length,cdr3_nt,cdr3_aa
TRBJ1-1,TRBD1,-,TRBV19,14,TGTGCCAGTGAGGATGACAGGGGGCATCCTGAAGCTTTCTTT,CASEDDRGHPEAFF
TRBJ1-5,-,-,TRBV7-2,16,TGTGCCAGCAGCTTAGGGAGACGATATAGCAATCAGCCCCAGCATTTT,CASSLGRRYSNQPQHF
TRBJ2-7,TRBD2,-,TRBV10-3,15,TGTGCCATCAGTGTTGGGACTAGCGGGTTTTACGAGCAGTACTTC,CAISVGTSGFYEQYF
TRBJ2-1,TRBD2,-,TRBV5-1,15,TGCGCCAGCAGCATAGCGGGAGTGGGGGGCAATGAGCAGTTCTTC,CASSIAGVGGNEQFF
TRBJ2-7,-,-,TRBV19,11,TGTGCCAGTAGTGGCAGTTACGAGCAGTACTTC,CASSGSYEQYF
TRBJ2-1,-,-,TRBV6-5,15,TGTGCCAGCAGTTCCTTCCCGGGTTTGACCAATGAGCAGTTCTTC,CASSSFPGLTNEQFF
TRBJ2-5,-,-,TRBV4-1,15,TGCGCCAGCAGCCAGACGGGTCTCCCAACGGAGACCCAGTACTTC,CASSQTGLPTETQYF
TRBJ1-1,-,-,TRBV19,13,TGTGCCAGTAGCGGGGGGGCAGCCCTTGAAGCCTTCTTT,CASSGGAALEAFF
TRBJ1-1,TRBD1,-,TRBV4-1,13,TGCGCCAGCCGGGGGACAGGGGGAACTGAAGCTTTCTTT,CASRGTGGTEAFF
TRBJ2-7,TRBD2,few,TRBV18,14,TGTGCCAGCTCACCAGGGACTAACTCCTACGAGCAGTACTTC,CASSPGTNSYEQYF
TRBJ1-2,TRBD1,-,TRBV2,13,TGTGCCAGCCCCCGGGACAGGGTGAATGGCTACACCTTC,CASPRDRVNGYTF
TRBJ2-2,-,-,TRBV7-6,14,TGTGCCAGCAGATTCAGACGGGAAACCGGGGAGCTGTTTTTT,CASRFRRETGELFF
TRBJ1-4,-,-,TRBV18,14,TGTGCCAGCTCACCCACCAGGGATGGGGAAAAACTGTTTTTT,CASSPTRDGEKLFF
TRBJ2-5,TRBD1,-,TRBV4-1,17,TGCGCCAGCAGCCAAGAGGGACAGGGGGCACCCAAAGTGGGCCAGTACTTC,CASSQEGQGAPKVGQYF
TRBJ2-1,-,once,TRBV7-9,14,TGTGCCAGCAGCTTACCTCGGCGGAACAATGAGCAGTTCTTC,CASSLPRRNNEQFF
TRBJ1-1,TRBD1,-,TRBV6-5,14,TGTGCCAGCAGTCGACAGGGGGCAGGTGCTGAAGCTTTCTTT,CASSRQGAGAEAFF